Below, 20 T cell receptor beta chains from the same sample are listed, as sequenced in a study of OX40 agonist ivuxolimab in advanced cancers. Receptors were amplified or captured by the immunoSEQ multiplex PCR assay. What TCRdb holds here is the immuneACCESS table cut down to in-frame rearrangements. Part of the clones is not present; checked against another copy, under half of the missing clones reflect an unresolved V gene, and the others are unexplained. The sample contains under 150,000 clones, about 93% of them found a single time. The top ten clonotypes cover more than 1% of the sample. Sequenced material: CD4+ or CD8+ T cells sorted from blood, taken in a trial of the OX40 agonist ivuxolimab. These TCRs come from an adult with an advanced solid tumor such as melanoma, head and neck, liver or kidney cancer.

V and J are TRBV28 and TRBJ1-5; D is unresolved. Germline V gene sequence: CDR1 MDHEN, CDR2 SYDVKM. Trimming took off 6 bases at V and 2 bases at J, with 14 bases between the two ends. This CDR3 has 15 amino acids. The CDR3 loop reads CASSSPRDGNQPQHF. CDR3 DNA sequence: TGTGCCAGCAGCTCCCCGAGGGATGGCAATCAGCCCCAGCATTTT.

This clone was recorded once. The rearrangement uses TRBV28 and TRBJ1-3; no firm D call. Germline lookup yields CDR1 MDHEN and CDR2 SYDVKM. V was shortened by 6 bases and J by 0 bases, with 9 bases between the two germline ends. The CDR3 covers 14 residues. CDR3 in DNA: TGTGCCAGCAGCCGAAGAAACTCTGGAAACACCATATATTTT. Its translation: CASSRRNSGNTIYF.

The chain links TRBV29-1 to TRBJ1-1; D gene uncertain. The germline V gene has CDR1 SQVTM and CDR2 ANQGSEA. V was cut by 4 bases and J by 1 base, with 7 bases left in between. CDR3 length equals 12 residues. In DNA, the CDR3 is TGCAGCGTTGGTCACAGGAACACTGAAGCTTTCTTT. Protein sequence: CSVGHRNTEAFF.

The chain recombines TRBV28 with TRBJ2-1, with 9 positions matching TRBD2. The V gene's germline CDR1 is MDHEN and CDR2 SYDVKM. The J segment lost 7 bases and the V segment lost 11 bases, leaving 15 bases of the junction unmatched. The CDR3 spans 15 residues. The CDR3 here is CAGLKSGRSVNEQFF. DNA of the CDR3: TGTGCCGGCCTCAAAAGCGGGAGGTCTGTTAATGAGCAGTTCTTC.

The chain combines TRBV28 with TRBJ2-7, with TRBD1 as a possible D gene (5 bases). V lost 7 bases and J 4 bases, leaving 14 bases between the germline ends. Germline V CDR1 and CDR2: MDHEN, SYDVKM. This CDR3 is 13 amino acids long. The chain's CDR3 is CASNLGEAYEQYF. Written as DNA, the CDR3 is TGTGCCAGCAACCTAGGGGAAGCTTACGAGCAGTACTTC.

This sequence joins TRBV28 and TRBJ2-7; D may be TRBD1 or TRBD2 (7 bases each). The CDR3 loop spans 15 amino acids. The germline V gene encodes CDR1 MDHEN and CDR2 SYDVKM. Trimming left V 4 bases short and J 4 bases short, with 17 bases between. The CDR3 DNA follows: TGTGCCAGCAGTTCGCGACAGGGCGGGGGATACGAGCAGTACTTC. This gives the protein CASSSRQGGGYEQYF.

This sequence joins TRBV18 and TRBJ1-5; 7 positions agree with TRBD1. J gave up 2 bases and V 5 bases, and 3 bases lay outside the gene matches. In germline, CDR1 is KGHSH, CDR2 LQKENI. The CDR3 consists of 14 residues. CDR3 in DNA: TGTGCCAGCTCATCCGGGACAGGCAATCAGCCCCAGCATTTT. This translates into CASSSGTGNQPQHF.

The V and J genes are TRBV9 and TRBJ2-7; the D is unclear. Trimming took 4 bases from V and 1 from J, leaving 12 bases between them. This CDR3 comprises 14 residues. Germline CDR1 reads SGDLS; CDR2 reads YYNGEE. This CDR3 reads CASSPVETSYEQYF. CDR3 coding DNA: TGTGCCAGCAGCCCCGTGGAGACTTCCTACGAGCAGTACTTC.

J is TRBJ2-2 and V is TRBV5-8, with TRBD2 identical over 8 bases. Germline CDR1 and CDR2: SGHTS and YDEGEE. This CDR3 is built from 16 residues. Trimming removed 0 bases from V and 1 base from J; junction bases left unmatched: 2. CDR3 nucleotides: TGTGCCAGCAGCTTGGCCAGCGGGGGGAACACCGGGGAGCTGTTTTTT. Its protein is CASSLASGGNTGELFF.

The chain links TRBV5-8 to TRBJ2-7; a possible D gene is TRBD1 (6 bases). There are 16 residues in the CDR3. Germline V gives CDR1 SGHTS, CDR2 YDEGEE. Trimming took off 0 bases at V and 7 bases at J, with 20 bases between the two ends. CDR3 sequence (DNA): TGTGCCAGCAGCTTGGAAAGTAACAGGGCGGGCGAAGAGCAGTACTTC. Its protein is CASSLESNRAGEEQYF.

The V call is TRBV11-3, the J call TRBJ2-1; 10 nucleotides agree with TRBD1. Looked up from germline, CDR1 is SGHNT and CDR2 is YENEEA. The CDR3 loop spans 15 amino acids. Unmatched junction bases numbered 4, after V lost 4 bases and J lost 4 bases. CDR3 nucleotide sequence: TGTGCCAGCAGCTCGGGACAGGGGAAATACAATGAGCAGTTCTTC. It translates to CASSSGQGKYNEQFF. Complete variable domain (other parts from reference TRBV11-3 and TRBJ2-1): EAGVVQSPRYKIIEKKQPVAFWCNPISGHNTLYWYLQNLGQGPELLIRYENEEAVDDSQLPKDRFSAERLKGVDSTLKIQPAELGDSAVYLCASSSGQGKYNEQFFGPGTRLTVL.

Worth noting for this clone: This CDR3 fails to terminate in the conserved phenylalanine or tryptophan, so it likely reflects a read error. The limits of the CDR3 on the DNA are not certain, so only TCRdb's listed CDR3 is given. This chain links TRBV13 with TRBJ1-1. From germline, CDR1 is PRHDT and CDR2 FYEKMQ (reference sequence). The CDR3 has 15 amino acids, counting both end residues. The CDR3 loop is CASSFPGSGGEPTFG.

The CDR3 DNA reads TGTGCCAGCAGCCCACAGGGGACCGACTATGGCTACACCTTC. This gives the protein CASSPQGTDYGYTF. The chain couples TRBV21-1 to TRBJ1-2; the table assigns TRBD1, which was not confirmed against the DNA. TRBV21-1 is a documented pseudogene. The CDR3 has 14 amino acids.

The gene calls are TRBV30 and TRBJ1-5, with a tentative D call TRBD1 (6 bases). CDR1 and CDR2 (germline): GTSNPN, SVGIG (reference sequence). Between the trimmed V and J ends, which lost 4 bases and 1 base, there was a span of 17 bases. The CDR3 is 16 residues long. CDR3 in DNA: TGTGCCTGGACTGGAGGGGGAGGGTTGAGCAATCAGCCCCAGCATTTT. It yields the protein CAWTGGGGLSNQPQHF.

The genes are TRBV7-3 and TRBJ1-1, with D unclear. The CDR3 extends over 13 amino acids. V was clipped by 0 bases and J by 0 bases, with 2 bases between them. Germline V gene sequence: CDR1 SGHTA, CDR2 FQGTGA. The CDR3 here is CASSLTLNTEAFF. CDR3 sequence (DNA): TGTGCCAGCAGCTTAACACTGAACACTGAAGCTTTCTTT.

On this clone itself: An end of the junction does not agree with germline; a read error may underlie this. The same CDR3 also results from other DNA sequences found in this sample. V usage is TRBV5-4 and J usage is TRBJ2-1; D is undetermined. The CDR3 length is 13 residues. The germline V gene has CDR1 SGHNT and CDR2 YYREEE (reference sequence). Written as DNA, the CDR3 is TGCGCCAGCAGCCCTTCTAGGGTTGGCGAGCAGTTCTTC. Protein product: CASSPSRVGEQFF.

The J gene is TRBJ2-3, the V gene TRBV7-2; 12 nucleotides agree with TRBD2. CDR3 length: 17 residues. Germline V gene data show CDR1 as SGHTA and CDR2 as FQGNSA. The V gene end was trimmed by 5 bases and the J gene end by 0 bases; junction bases not matched to a gene: 6. Written as DNA, the CDR3 is TGTGCCAGCAGCCCCACCGGGACTAGCGGGAGCACAGATACGCAGTATTTT. The encoded protein is CASSPTGTSGSTDTQYF.

The chain joins TRBV18 to TRBJ1-3; 8 bases map to TRBD1. From germline, CDR1 is KGHSH and CDR2 LQKENI. With V trimmed by 4 bases and J by 6 bases, 8 bases remained unmatched. The CDR3 totals 15 residues. Written as DNA, the CDR3 is TGTGCCAGCTCACTGGGCGGACAGGGTCAAAACACCATATATTTT. Translating it yields CASSLGGQGQNTIYF.

Here the CDR3 DNA reads TGTGCCAGCAGCTTAGGCCCCTTGTCTGTTTGGACCCAGTACTTC. This codes for CASSLGPLSVWTQYF. This chain joins TRBV11-2 and TRBJ2-5; D is unclear. This CDR3 has 15 residues. V lost 1 base and J lost 7, with 16 bases in between. Germline V CDR1 and CDR2: SGHAT, FQNNGV.

The CDR3 here is CASSRGANNEQFF. CDR3 in DNA: TGTGCCAGCAGCCGCGGAGCAAACAATGAGCAGTTCTTC. The gene calls are TRBV7-8 and TRBJ2-1; D remains ambiguous. Germline V gene data show CDR1 as SGHVS and CDR2 as FQNEAQ. Trimming shortened V by 5 bases and J by 5 bases, and 10 bases separated the two germline ends. The CDR3 has 13 amino acids.